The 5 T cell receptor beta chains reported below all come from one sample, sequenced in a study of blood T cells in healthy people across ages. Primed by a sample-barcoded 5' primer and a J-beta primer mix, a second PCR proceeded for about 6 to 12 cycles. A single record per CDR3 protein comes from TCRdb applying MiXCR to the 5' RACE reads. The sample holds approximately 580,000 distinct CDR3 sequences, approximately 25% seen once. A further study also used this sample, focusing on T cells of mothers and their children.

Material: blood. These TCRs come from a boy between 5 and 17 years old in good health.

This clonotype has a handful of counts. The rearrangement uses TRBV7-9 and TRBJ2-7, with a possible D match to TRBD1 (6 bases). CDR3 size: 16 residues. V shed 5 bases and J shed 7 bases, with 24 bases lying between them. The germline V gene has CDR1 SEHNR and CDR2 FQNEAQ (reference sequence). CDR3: CASSPGRTAKNYEQYF. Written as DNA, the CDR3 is TGTGCCAGCAGCCCCGGCCGGACAGCCAAAAACTATGAGCAGTACTTC. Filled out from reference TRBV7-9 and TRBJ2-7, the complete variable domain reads DTGVSQNPRHKITKRGQNVTFRCDPISEHNRLYWYRQTLGQGPEFLTYFQNEAQLEKSRLLSDRFSAERPKGSFSTLEIQRTEQGDSAMYLCASSPGRTAKNYEQYFGPGTRLTVT.

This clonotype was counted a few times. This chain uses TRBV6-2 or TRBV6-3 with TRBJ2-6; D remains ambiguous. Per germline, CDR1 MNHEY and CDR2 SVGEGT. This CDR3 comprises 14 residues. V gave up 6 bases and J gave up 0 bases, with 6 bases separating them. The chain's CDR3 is CASSQDSGANVLTF. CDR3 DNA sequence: TGTGCCAGCAGCCAAGACTCTGGGGCCAACGTCCTGACTTTC.

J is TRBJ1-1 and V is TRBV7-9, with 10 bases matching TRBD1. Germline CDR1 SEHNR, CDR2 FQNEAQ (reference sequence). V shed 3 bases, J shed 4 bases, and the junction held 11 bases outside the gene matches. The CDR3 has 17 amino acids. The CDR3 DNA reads TGTGCCAGCAGCTTTCAAGGGACAGGGGATGCGGGCACTGAAGCTTTCTTT. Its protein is CASSFQGTGDAGTEAFF.

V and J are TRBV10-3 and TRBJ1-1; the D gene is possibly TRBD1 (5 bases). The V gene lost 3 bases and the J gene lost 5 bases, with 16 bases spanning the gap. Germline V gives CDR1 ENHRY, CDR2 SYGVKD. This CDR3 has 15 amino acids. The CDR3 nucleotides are TGTGCCATCAGTGACCCAAGGGGCGAAAGAACTGAAGCTTTCTTT. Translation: CAISDPRGERTEAFF.

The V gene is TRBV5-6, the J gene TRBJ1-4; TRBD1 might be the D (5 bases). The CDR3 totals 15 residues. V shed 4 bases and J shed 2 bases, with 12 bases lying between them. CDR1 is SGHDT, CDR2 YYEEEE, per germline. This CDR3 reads CASSRRGWTNEKLFF. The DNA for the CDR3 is TGTGCCAGCAGCCGAAGGGGATGGACTAATGAAAAACTGTTTTTT.